This T cell receptor (beta chain) appears in the sequencing data of a study of T cells in Graves' hyperthyroidism and ophthalmopathy. Lactation, pregnancy, other autoimmune disease or uncontrolled infection excluded patients. PBMCs were derived from more than 8 ml fresh peripheral blood. This clonotype was seen only a few times. Its antigen remains unidentified. Template material for amplifying TCR beta CDR3 regions consisted of RNA transcripts. Carried out on the TCR CDR3, a first-round RT-PCR used the HTBI primer set. TCRdb called the multiplex PCR reads again in MiXCR, with one record for every CDR3 protein. The table lists roughly 200,000 distinct CDR3 sequences, approximately 16% of them singletons. V dropped 3 bases and J dropped 5; count of bases not matched to a gene: 3. The CDR3 contains 14 residues. Notes on the study in general: Most clonotypes that expanded in the thyroid above 0.001 also showed up in blood.

The clonotype comes from a middle-aged man with Graves' hyperthyroidism. The chain couples TRBV12-3 or TRBV12-4 to TRBJ2-7; 11 positions match TRBD2. The sequenced sample consisted of blood. The CDR3 DNA follows: TGTGCCAGCAGTTTTAGCGGGGGGGACGACGAGCAGTACTTC. The encoded protein is CASSFSGGDDEQYF.